A selection of T cell receptor beta chains follows, all from one sample in a study of spatial heterogeneity in lung cancer. Via MiXCR, TCRdb re-called the 5' RACE reads, giving one row per CDR3 protein. The data contain tens of thousands of distinct CDR3 sequences, less than 15% of them singletons. Material: PBMCs, obtained at surgery. These receptors all stem from a male donor with early-stage non-small cell lung cancer. CDR3s include the opening cysteine and the closing phenylalanine or tryptophan. The D gene is left open where the match is weak. Rows give clone size only sometimes, using once, few, many, or a class for an expanded clone.

V gene: TRBV29-1
J gene: TRBJ1-1
clone size: few
D gene: -
CDR3 protein: CSVPRGGRTEAFF
CDR3 DNA: TGCAGCGTCCCAAGAGGGGGAAGGACTGAAGCTTTCTTT

V gene: TRBV5-6
J gene: TRBJ1-5
clone size: -
D gene: TRBD1
CDR3 protein: CASSLSGTGGDQPQHF
CDR3 DNA: TGTGCCAGCAGCTTGTCCGGGACAGGGGGCGATCAGCCCCAGCATTTT

V gene: TRBV19
J gene: TRBJ1-5
clone size: -
D gene: -
CDR3 protein: CASSLEPDSYSNQPQHF
CDR3 DNA: TGTGCCAGTAGTTTAGAGCCTGACAGTTATAGCAATCAGCCCCAGCATTTT

V gene: TRBV7-8
J gene: TRBJ1-5
clone size: -
D gene: -
CDR3 protein: CASSLARSNQPQHF
CDR3 DNA: TGTGCCAGCAGCTTAGCGCGGAGCAATCAGCCCCAGCATTTT

V gene: TRBV7-9
J gene: TRBJ2-3
clone size: few
D gene: -
CDR3 protein: CASSYTRQNTDTQYF
CDR3 DNA: TGTGCCAGCAGCTATACAAGACAGAACACAGATACGCAGTATTTT

V gene: TRBV7-6
J gene: TRBJ2-1
clone size: -
D gene: -
CDR3 protein: CASSPLTEYNEQFF
CDR3 DNA: TGTGCCAGCAGCCCCCTTACGGAGTACAATGAGCAGTTCTTC

V gene: TRBV20-1
J gene: TRBJ1-1
clone size: many
D gene: -
CDR3 protein: CSPLGDNTEAFF
CDR3 DNA: TGCAGTCCCCTAGGGGATAACACTGAAGCTTTCTTT

V gene: TRBV5-1
J gene: TRBJ2-5
clone size: -
D gene: -
CDR3 protein: CASSPRQEEETQYF
CDR3 DNA: TGCGCCAGCAGCCCTCGACAGGAGGAGGAGACCCAGTACTTC

V gene: TRBV20-1
J gene: TRBJ2-3
clone size: few
D gene: TRBD2
CDR3 protein: CSASLADSTDTQYF
CDR3 DNA: TGCAGTGCTTCCCTAGCGGATAGCACAGATACGCAGTATTTT

V gene: TRBV3-1
J gene: TRBJ1-1
clone size: once
D gene: -
CDR3 protein: CASSFRPKNTEAFF
CDR3 DNA: TGTGCCAGCAGTTTCAGGCCAAAGAACACTGAAGCTTTCTTT

V gene: TRBV7-2
J gene: TRBJ2-2
clone size: few
D gene: -
CDR3 protein: CASSLEVNTGELFF
CDR3 DNA: TGTGCCAGCAGCTTAGAAGTTAACACCGGGGAGCTGTTTTTT

V gene: TRBV29-1
J gene: TRBJ2-3
clone size: -
D gene: TRBD2
CDR3 protein: CSASLARSDTQYF
CDR3 DNA: TGCAGCGCATCACTAGCGAGATCAGATACGCAGTATTTT

V gene: TRBV10-2
J gene: TRBJ2-2
clone size: -
D gene: -
CDR3 protein: CASSDGTTNTGELFF
CDR3 DNA: TGCGCCAGCAGTGACGGGACCACGAACACCGGGGAGCTGTTTTTT

V gene: TRBV5-4
J gene: TRBJ2-4
clone size: -
D gene: TRBD2
CDR3 protein: CASSLDREGAKNIQYF
CDR3 DNA: TGTGCCAGCAGCTTGGATAGGGAGGGGGCCAAAAACATTCAGTACTTC

V gene: TRBV20-1
J gene: TRBJ1-5
clone size: -
D gene: -
CDR3 protein: CSAQRGSSNQPQHF
CDR3 DNA: TGCAGTGCTCAAAGGGGTAGCAGCAATCAGCCCCAGCATTTT

V gene: TRBV29-1
J gene: TRBJ1-2
clone size: many
D gene: TRBD1
CDR3 protein: CSAGQGGYGYTF
CDR3 DNA: TGCAGCGCGGGACAGGGGGGCTATGGCTACACCTTC

V gene: TRBV11-2
J gene: TRBJ1-2
clone size: many
D gene: -
CDR3 protein: CASSLDRNYGYTF
CDR3 DNA: TGTGCCAGCAGCTTAGACAGGAACTATGGCTACACCTTC

V gene: TRBV6-2/TRBV6-3
J gene: TRBJ2-7
clone size: many
D gene: TRBD2
CDR3 protein: CASSPAGVYEQYF
CDR3 DNA: TGTGCCAGCAGTCCTGCGGGGGTCTACGAGCAGTACTTC

V gene: TRBV5-1
J gene: TRBJ1-5
clone size: -
D gene: -
CDR3 protein: CASSLGPGDGVQPQHF
CDR3 DNA: TGCGCCAGCAGCTTGGGGCCGGGGGATGGGGTTCAGCCCCAGCATTTT

V gene: TRBV27
J gene: TRBJ1-5
clone size: few
D gene: -
CDR3 protein: CASSETGNINQPQHF
CDR3 DNA: TGTGCCAGCAGTGAGACAGGCAATATCAATCAGCCCCAGCATTTT

V gene: TRBV12-3/TRBV12-4
J gene: TRBJ1-4
clone size: -
D gene: TRBD1
CDR3 protein: CASSRGQGVEKLFF
CDR3 DNA: TGTGCCAGCAGCCGTGGACAGGGAGTCGAAAAACTGTTTTTT

V gene: TRBV5-4
J gene: TRBJ2-5
clone size: -
D gene: TRBD2
CDR3 protein: CASSHGTSLETQYF
CDR3 DNA: TGTGCCAGCAGTCATGGGACTAGCCTTGAGACCCAGTACTTC

V gene: TRBV5-1
J gene: TRBJ2-7
clone size: -
D gene: -
CDR3 protein: CASSLSGRTLSYEQYF
CDR3 DNA: TGCGCCAGCAGCTTGTCCGGCAGGACCCTCTCCTACGAGCAGTACTTC

V gene: TRBV20-1
J gene: TRBJ2-1
clone size: few
D gene: -
CDR3 protein: CSARAAIPYNEQFF
CDR3 DNA: TGCAGTGCTAGAGCAGCTATCCCCTACAATGAGCAGTTCTTC

V gene: TRBV7-3
J gene: TRBJ2-1
clone size: few
D gene: TRBD2
CDR3 protein: CASSSTGAGGYNEQFF
CDR3 DNA: TGTGCCAGCAGCTCCACCGGAGCGGGAGGGTACAATGAGCAGTTCTTC

V gene: TRBV18
J gene: TRBJ1-5
clone size: -
D gene: -
CDR3 protein: CASSPGPQQPQHF
CDR3 DNA: TGTGCCAGCTCACCAGGGCCGCAACAGCCCCAGCATTTT

V gene: TRBV7-9
J gene: TRBJ1-1
clone size: -
D gene: TRBD1
CDR3 protein: CASSVPGQKNTEAFF
CDR3 DNA: TGTGCCAGCAGCGTGCCGGGACAGAAGAACACTGAAGCTTTCTTT

V gene: TRBV28
J gene: TRBJ2-7
clone size: -
D gene: TRBD2
CDR3 protein: CASSLGVLAGFSYEQYF
CDR3 DNA: TGTGCCAGCAGCCTTGGGGTACTAGCGGGTTTCTCCTACGAGCAGTACTTC

V gene: TRBV18
J gene: TRBJ1-2
clone size: many
D gene: -
CDR3 protein: CASSPLQQLPPYGYTF
CDR3 DNA: TGTGCCAGCTCACCACTACAGCAGCTACCTCCCTATGGCTACACCTTC

V gene: TRBV7-9
J gene: TRBJ2-5
clone size: -
D gene: -
CDR3 protein: CASSLVSVETQYF
CDR3 DNA: TGTGCCAGCAGCTTAGTTTCCGTTGAGACCCAGTACTTC

V gene: TRBV28
J gene: TRBJ2-1
clone size: few
D gene: -
CDR3 protein: CASSPGDLPWEQFF
CDR3 DNA: TGTGCCAGCAGCCCCGGGGACCTCCCGTGGGAGCAGTTCTTC

V gene: TRBV20-1
J gene: TRBJ1-5
clone size: many
D gene: -
CDR3 protein: CSARRSGGFNQPQHF
CDR3 DNA: TGCAGTGCTAGACGGTCAGGAGGGTTCAATCAGCCCCAGCATTTT

V gene: TRBV20-1
J gene: TRBJ1-1
clone size: -
D gene: TRBD1
CDR3 protein: CSAREGGPGPGTFF
CDR3 DNA: TGCAGTGCTAGAGAAGGGGGCCCAGGCCCTGGAACTTTCTTT

V gene: TRBV4-2
J gene: TRBJ2-1
clone size: many
D gene: TRBD1
CDR3 protein: CASSQVTGGYNEQFF
CDR3 DNA: TGTGCCAGCAGCCAAGTGACAGGGGGATACAATGAGCAGTTCTTC